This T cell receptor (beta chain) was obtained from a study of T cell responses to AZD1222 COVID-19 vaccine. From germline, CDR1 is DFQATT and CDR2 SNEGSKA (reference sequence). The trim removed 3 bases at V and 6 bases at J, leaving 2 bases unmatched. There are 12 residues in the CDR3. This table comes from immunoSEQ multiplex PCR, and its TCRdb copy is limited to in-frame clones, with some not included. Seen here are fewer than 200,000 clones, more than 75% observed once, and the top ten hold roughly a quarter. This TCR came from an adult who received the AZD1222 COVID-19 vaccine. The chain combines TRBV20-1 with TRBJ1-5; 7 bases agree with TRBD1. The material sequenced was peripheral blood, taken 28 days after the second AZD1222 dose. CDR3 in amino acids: CSASPGGQPQHF. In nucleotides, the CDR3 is TGCAGTGCTAGTCCAGGGGGTCAGCCCCAGCATTTT.